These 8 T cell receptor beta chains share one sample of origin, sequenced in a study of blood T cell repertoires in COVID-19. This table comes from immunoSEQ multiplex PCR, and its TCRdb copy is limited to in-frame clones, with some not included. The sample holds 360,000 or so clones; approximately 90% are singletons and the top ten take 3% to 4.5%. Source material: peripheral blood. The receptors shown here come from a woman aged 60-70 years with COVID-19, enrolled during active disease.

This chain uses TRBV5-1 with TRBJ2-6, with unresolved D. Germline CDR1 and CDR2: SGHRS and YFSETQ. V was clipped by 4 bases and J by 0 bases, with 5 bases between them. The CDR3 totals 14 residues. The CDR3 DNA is TGCGCCAGCAGCCTAAGCTCTGGGGCCAACGTCCTGACTTTC. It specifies CASSLSSGANVLTF.

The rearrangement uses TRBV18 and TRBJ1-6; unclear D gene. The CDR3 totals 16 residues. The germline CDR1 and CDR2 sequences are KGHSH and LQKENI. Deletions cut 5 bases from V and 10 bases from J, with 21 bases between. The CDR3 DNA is TGTGCCAGCTCATCCACACTCGGGATATCGGGATCACCCCTCCACTTT. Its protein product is CASSSTLGISGSPLHF.

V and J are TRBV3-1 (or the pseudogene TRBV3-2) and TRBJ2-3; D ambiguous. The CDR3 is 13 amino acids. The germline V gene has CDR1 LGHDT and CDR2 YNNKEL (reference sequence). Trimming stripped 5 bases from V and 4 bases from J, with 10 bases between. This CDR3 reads CASSSSIPDTQYF. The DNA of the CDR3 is TGTGCCAGCAGCTCGTCTATCCCAGATACGCAGTATTTT.

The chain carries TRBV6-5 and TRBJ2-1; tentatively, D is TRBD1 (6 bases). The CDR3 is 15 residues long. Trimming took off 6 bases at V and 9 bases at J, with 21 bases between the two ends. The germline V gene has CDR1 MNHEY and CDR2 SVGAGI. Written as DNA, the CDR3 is TGTGCCAGCAGCCCGACGACAGGAGCTACTAGTGAGCAGTTCTTC. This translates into CASSPTTGATSEQFF.

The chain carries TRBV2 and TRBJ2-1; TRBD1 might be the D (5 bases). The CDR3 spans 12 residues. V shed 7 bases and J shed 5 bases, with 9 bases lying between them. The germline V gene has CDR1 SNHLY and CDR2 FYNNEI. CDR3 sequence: CASTRQHNEQFF. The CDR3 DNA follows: TGTGCCAGCACAAGACAGCACAATGAGCAGTTCTTC.

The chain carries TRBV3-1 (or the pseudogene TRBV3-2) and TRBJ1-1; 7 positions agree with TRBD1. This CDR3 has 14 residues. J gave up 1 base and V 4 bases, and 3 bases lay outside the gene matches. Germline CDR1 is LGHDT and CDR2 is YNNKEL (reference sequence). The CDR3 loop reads CASSLRTGNTEAFF. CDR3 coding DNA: TGTGCCAGCAGCCTCAGGACAGGGAACACTGAAGCTTTCTTT.

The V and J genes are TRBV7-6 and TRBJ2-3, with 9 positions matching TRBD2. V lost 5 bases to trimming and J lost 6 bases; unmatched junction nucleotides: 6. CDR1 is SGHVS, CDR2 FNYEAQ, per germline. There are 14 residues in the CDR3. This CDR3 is CASSNSGGSDTQYF. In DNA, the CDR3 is TGTGCCAGCAGCAATAGCGGGGGTAGCGATACGCAGTATTTT.

Here the CDR3 reads CASSPRDFTDTQYF. The CDR3 DNA is TGTGCCAGCAGCCCCCGGGACTTCACAGATACGCAGTATTTT. This chain links TRBV9 with TRBJ2-3; D possibly corresponds to TRBD2 (6 bases). Looked up from germline, CDR1 is SGDLS and CDR2 is YYNGEE. V gave up 4 bases and J gave up 2 bases, with 11 bases separating them. This CDR3 region has 14 residues.